The clone carrying this T cell receptor beta chain appeared a few times. Its antigen is not identified. This specimen belongs to a study of blood T cells in healthy people across ages. Study-wide results and limits: There was no known CMV status for donors, so expanded clonotype changes were possibly confounded.

A J-beta primer mix and a sample-barcoded 5' primer were used in a second PCR of about 7 to 12 cycles. TCRdb itself ran the 5' RACE reads through MiXCR, one entry per CDR3 protein. The sample carries approximately 790,000 distinct CDR3 sequences, less than 80% recorded once. CDR3 length: 18 residues. Germline CDR1 is MNHEY and CDR2 is SVGEGT. With V trimmed by 2 bases and J by 0 bases, 9 bases remained unmatched. This clonotype was obtained from a man aged 25 to 45 in good health. Specimen: blood. The chain has TRBV6-2 or TRBV6-3 and TRBJ2-1; TRBD2 matches at 8 bases. The CDR3 DNA sequence: TGTGCCAGCAGTTACCGGGGGGGGCCGTTTAGCTCCTACAATGAGCAGTTCTTC. Translation gives CASSYRGGPFSSYNEQFF.